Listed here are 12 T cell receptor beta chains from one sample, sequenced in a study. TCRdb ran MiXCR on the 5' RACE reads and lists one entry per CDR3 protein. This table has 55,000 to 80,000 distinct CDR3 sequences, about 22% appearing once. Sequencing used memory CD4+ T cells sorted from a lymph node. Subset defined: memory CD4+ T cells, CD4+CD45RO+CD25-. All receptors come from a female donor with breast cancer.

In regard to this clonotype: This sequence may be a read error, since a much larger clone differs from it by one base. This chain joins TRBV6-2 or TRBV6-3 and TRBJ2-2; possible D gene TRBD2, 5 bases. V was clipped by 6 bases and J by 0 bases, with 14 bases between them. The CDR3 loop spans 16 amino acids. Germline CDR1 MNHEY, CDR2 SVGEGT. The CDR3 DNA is TGTGCCAGCAGACCCGTGGGAGCGGCGAACACCGGGGAGCTGTTTTTT. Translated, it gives CASRPVGAANTGELFF.

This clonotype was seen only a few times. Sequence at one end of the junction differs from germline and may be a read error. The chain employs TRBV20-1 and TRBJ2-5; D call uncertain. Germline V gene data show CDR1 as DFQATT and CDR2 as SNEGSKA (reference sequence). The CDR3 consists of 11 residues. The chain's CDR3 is CSAIPKETQSF. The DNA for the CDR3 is TGCAGTGCCATACCAAAAGAGACCCAGTCCTTC.

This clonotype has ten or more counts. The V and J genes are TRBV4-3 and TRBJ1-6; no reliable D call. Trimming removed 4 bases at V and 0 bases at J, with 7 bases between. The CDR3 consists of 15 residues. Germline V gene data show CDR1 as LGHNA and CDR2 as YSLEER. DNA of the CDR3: TGCGCCAGCAGCCCTCAGCCCTCCTATAATTCACCCCTCCACTTT. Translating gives CASSPQPSYNSPLHF.

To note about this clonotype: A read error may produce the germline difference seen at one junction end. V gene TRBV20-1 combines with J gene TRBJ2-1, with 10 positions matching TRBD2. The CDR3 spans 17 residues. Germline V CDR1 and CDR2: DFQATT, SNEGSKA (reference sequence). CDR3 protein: CSASPGLAAILYNEQCF. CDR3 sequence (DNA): TGCAGTGCTAGCCCCGGACTAGCGGCAATCCTTTACAATGAGCAGTGCTTC.

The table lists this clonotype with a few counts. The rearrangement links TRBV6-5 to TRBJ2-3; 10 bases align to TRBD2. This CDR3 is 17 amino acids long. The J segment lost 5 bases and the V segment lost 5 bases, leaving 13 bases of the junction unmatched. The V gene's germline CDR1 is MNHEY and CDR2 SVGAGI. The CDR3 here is CASSPGNSGGLKDTQYF. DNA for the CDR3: TGTGCCAGCAGTCCTGGCAATAGCGGGGGGCTGAAAGATACGCAGTATTTT.

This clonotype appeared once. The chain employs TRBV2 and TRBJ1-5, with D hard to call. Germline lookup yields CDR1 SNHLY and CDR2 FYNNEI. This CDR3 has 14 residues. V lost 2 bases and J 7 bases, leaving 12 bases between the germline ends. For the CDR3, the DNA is TGTGCCAGCAGTGAAAGCTCGGTTGGGCAGCCCCAGCATTTT. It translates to CASSESSVGQPQHF.

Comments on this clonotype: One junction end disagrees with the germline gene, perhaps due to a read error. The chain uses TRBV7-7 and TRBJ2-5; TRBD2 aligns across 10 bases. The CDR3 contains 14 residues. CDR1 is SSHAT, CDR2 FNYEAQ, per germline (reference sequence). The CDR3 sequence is CASSPGTSAETQYF. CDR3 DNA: TGTGCTAGCAGCCCTGGGACTAGCGCGGAGACCCAGTACTTC.

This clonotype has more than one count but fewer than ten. The CDR3: CASMAGIGTDTQYF. In DNA form, the CDR3 reads TGTGCCAGCATGGCGGGAATAGGGACAGATACGCAGTATTTT. The chain uses TRBV7-9 and TRBJ2-3, with TRBD2 as a possible D gene (6 bases). Germline CDR1 reads SEHNR; CDR2 reads FQNEAQ (reference sequence). V lost 7 bases to trimming and J lost 3 bases, with 14 bases between them. The CDR3 covers 14 residues.

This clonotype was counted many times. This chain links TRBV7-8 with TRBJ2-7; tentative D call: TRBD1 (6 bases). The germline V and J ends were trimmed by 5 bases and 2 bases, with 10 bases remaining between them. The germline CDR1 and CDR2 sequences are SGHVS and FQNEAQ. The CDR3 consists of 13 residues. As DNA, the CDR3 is TGTGCCAGCAGCCCCGGACAGCCCTACGAGCAGTACTTC. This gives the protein CASSPGQPYEQYF.

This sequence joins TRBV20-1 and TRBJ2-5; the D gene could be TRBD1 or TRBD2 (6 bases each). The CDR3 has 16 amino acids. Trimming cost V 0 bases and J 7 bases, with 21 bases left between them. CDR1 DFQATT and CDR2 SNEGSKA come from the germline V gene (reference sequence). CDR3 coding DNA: TGCAGTGCTAGAGAGACTAGGGGGTTGAGCACAGGGACCCAGTACTTC. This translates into CSARETRGLSTGTQYF.

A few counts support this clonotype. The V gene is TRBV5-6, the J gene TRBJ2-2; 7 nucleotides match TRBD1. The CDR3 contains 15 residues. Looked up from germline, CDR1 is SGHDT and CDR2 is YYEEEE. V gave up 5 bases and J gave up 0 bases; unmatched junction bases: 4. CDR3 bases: TGTGCCAGCAGGGGTGGGACAGCGAACACCGGGGAGCTGTTTTTT. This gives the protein CASRGGTANTGELFF. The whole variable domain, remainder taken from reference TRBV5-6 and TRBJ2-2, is DAGVTQSPTHLIKTRGQQVTLRCSPKSGHDTVSWYQQALGQGPQFIFQYYEEEERQRGNFPDRFSGHQFPNYSSELNVNALLLGDSALYLCASRGGTANTGELFFGEGSRLTVL.

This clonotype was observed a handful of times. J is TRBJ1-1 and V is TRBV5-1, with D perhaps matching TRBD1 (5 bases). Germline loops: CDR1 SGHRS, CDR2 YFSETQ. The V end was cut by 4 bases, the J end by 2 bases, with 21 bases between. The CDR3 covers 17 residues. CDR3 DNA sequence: TGCGCCAGCAGCCCCAGTGTTCTTCGGGGGTTAAACACTGAAGCTTTCTTT. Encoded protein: CASSPSVLRGLNTEAFF. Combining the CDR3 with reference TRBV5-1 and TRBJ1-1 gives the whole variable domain KAGVTQTPRYLIKTRGQQVTLSCSPISGHRSVSWYQQTPGQGLQFLFEYFSETQRNKGNFPGRFSGRQFSNSRSEMNVSTLELGDSALYLCASSPSVLRGLNTEAFFGQGTRLTVV.